These 13 T cell receptor beta chains were all obtained from the same sample, sequenced in a study of beta chain features in type 1 diabetes. The investigators reverse transcribed all of the isolated RNA, so they sequenced expressed TCRB transcripts. TCRdb keeps only in-frame clones here, not all; method: immunoSEQ multiplex PCR. The sample holds 300,000 to 400,000 clones; about 10% are singletons and the top ten take roughly 0.016%. What was sequenced was naive CD4+ T cells from blood. All receptors come from a woman in her thirties in good health.

The chain uses TRBV5-1 and TRBJ2-2; 8 bases map to TRBD1. Germline values: CDR1 SGHRS, CDR2 YFSETQ. Trimming removed 5 bases from V and 4 bases from J; junction bases left unmatched: 7. The CDR3 has 15 amino acids. The CDR3 reads CASSSGQGFTGELFF. For the CDR3, the DNA is TGCGCCAGCAGTTCCGGACAGGGATTCACCGGGGAGCTGTTTTTT.

This clone has only a few counts. This chain joins TRBV9 and TRBJ2-2; D is uncertain. CDR1 is SGDLS and CDR2 is YYNGEE in the germline V gene. There are 16 residues in the CDR3. Trimming shortened V by 0 bases and J by 4 bases, and 13 bases separated the two germline ends. CDR3 DNA: TGTGCCAGCAGCGTAGCGGTTAAGCGCGGCACCGGGGAGCTGTTTTTT. Protein sequence: CASSVAVKRGTGELFF.

The chain uses TRBV14 and TRBJ2-1, with 12 bases fitting TRBD2. Germline V lookup: CDR1 SGHDN, CDR2 FVKESK. V gave up 3 bases and J gave up 3 bases; unmatched junction bases: 0. The CDR3 contains 15 residues. Written as DNA, the CDR3 is TGTGCCAGCAGCCAGGGACTAGCGGGCTACAATGAGCAGTTCTTC. This codes for CASSQGLAGYNEQFF.

The chain is built from TRBV29-1 and TRBJ2-3; 12 positions agree with TRBD2. Germline CDR1 is SQVTM and CDR2 is ANQGSEA. This CDR3 has 14 amino acids. V lost 6 bases, J lost 5 bases, and 6 bases stayed unmatched. CDR3 loop: CSVETSGRGDTQYF. The CDR3 nucleotides are TGCAGCGTGGAGACTAGCGGGAGAGGAGATACGCAGTATTTT.

The chain combines TRBV6-5 with TRBJ2-5, with D perhaps TRBD1 (5 bases). The CDR3 totals 13 residues. Germline loops: CDR1 MNHEY, CDR2 SVGAGI. Trimming took 8 bases from V and 5 from J, leaving 15 bases between them. This chain's CDR3 is CASRQGVGETQYF. CDR3 nucleotide sequence: TGTGCCAGCCGCCAAGGGGTGGGGGAGACCCAGTACTTC.

This clone has more than one count but fewer than ten. The V and J genes are TRBV4-1 and TRBJ2-3; the D is unclear. The V and J ends lost 0 bases and 2 bases respectively, with 15 bases between them. The germline CDR1 and CDR2 sequences are MGHRA and YSYEKL. This CDR3 has 17 residues. This CDR3 reads CASSQEWATGITDTQYF. CDR3 in DNA: TGCGCCAGCAGCCAAGAATGGGCCACCGGTATCACAGATACGCAGTATTTT.

The chain couples TRBV27 to TRBJ2-3; 8 positions match TRBD1. Losses at the gene ends were 7 bases for V and 6 bases for J; bases not matched to a gene: 12. CDR1 and CDR2 (germline): MNHEY, SMNVEV (reference sequence). The CDR3 extends over 15 amino acids. The chain's CDR3 is CASTRTGGSTDTQYF. Written as DNA, the CDR3 is TGTGCCAGCACGCGAACAGGGGGGAGTACGGATACGCAGTATTTT.

The chain recombines TRBV7-6 with TRBJ1-1; D is uncertain. Germline lookup yields CDR1 SGHVS and CDR2 FNYEAQ. This CDR3 is built from 13 residues. Trimming took off 4 bases at V and 6 bases at J, with 12 bases between the two ends. CDR3 nucleotide sequence: TGTGCCAGCAGCTCCCAGGACGGGGCTGAAGCTTTCTTT. It is translated as CASSSQDGAEAFF.

This clone has only a few counts. The chain uses TRBV4-2 and TRBJ2-1, with TRBD2 as a possible D gene (6 bases). The CDR3 has 16 amino acids. CDR1 is LGHNA and CDR2 is YNFKEQ in the germline V gene. V lost 0 bases to trimming and J lost 2 bases, with 11 bases between them. The CDR3 here is CASSQDRRGAYNEQFF. The CDR3 DNA is TGTGCCAGCAGCCAAGATAGGAGGGGCGCCTACAATGAGCAGTTCTTC.

This clone was recorded a few times. This rearrangement joins TRBV11-2 to TRBJ1-2; D call uncertain. With 10 bases removed from V and 8 bases from J, the gap between germline ends came to 20 bases. The germline CDR1 and CDR2 sequences are SGHAT and FQNNGV. This CDR3 has 13 residues. CDR3 nucleotides: TGTGCCACCGCCCCCATGAGTGGAGGAGGCTACACCTTC. Encoded protein: CATAPMSGGGYTF.

This chain links TRBV7-3 with TRBJ2-5; D might be TRBD1 (6 bases). Trimming cost V 2 bases and J 8 bases, with 18 bases left between them. This CDR3 has 15 amino acids. Germline V gives CDR1 SGHTA, CDR2 FQGTGA. The CDR3 sequence is CASSLASVSRGTQYF. CDR3 coding DNA: TGTGCCAGCAGCTTAGCGTCGGTTAGCAGGGGAACCCAGTACTTC. The full variable domain, completed using reference TRBV7-3 and TRBJ2-5, is GAGVSQTPSNKVTEKGKYVELRCDPISGHTALYWYRQSLGQGPEFLIYFQGTGAADDSGLPNDRFFAVRPEGSVSTLKIQRTERGDSAVYLCASSLASVSRGTQYFGPGTRLLVL.

The chain uses TRBV30 and TRBJ2-1; weak D call: TRBD2 (6 bases). The CDR3 is 14 amino acids. Per germline, CDR1 GTSNPN and CDR2 SVGIG (reference sequence). The V end was cut by 6 bases, the J end by 2 bases, with 14 bases between. The CDR3 DNA sequence: TGTGCCTGCGCAAGGAGGGGTCCCTACAATGAGCAGTTCTTC. Translated, it gives CACARRGPYNEQFF.

The J gene is TRBJ1-2, the V gene TRBV7-9; the D is unclear. The germline gives CDR1 SEHNR, CDR2 FQNEAQ (reference sequence). This CDR3 is 15 amino acids long. V gave up 1 base and J gave up 2 bases, with 11 bases separating them. The CDR3 bases are TGTGCCAGCAGCTTAGACTCTGGCAGGAACTATGGCTACACCTTC. It translates to CASSLDSGRNYGYTF.